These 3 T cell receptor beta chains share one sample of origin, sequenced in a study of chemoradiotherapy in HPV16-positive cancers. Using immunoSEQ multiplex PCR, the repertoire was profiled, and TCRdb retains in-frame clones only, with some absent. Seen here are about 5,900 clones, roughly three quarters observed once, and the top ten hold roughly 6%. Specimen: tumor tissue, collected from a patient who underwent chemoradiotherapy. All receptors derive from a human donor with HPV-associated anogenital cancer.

Written as DNA, the CDR3 is TGTGCCAGCAGCTCCGGCGGGGGTCGGGATGATGAAAAACTGTTTTTT. Its translation: CASSSGGGRDDEKLFF. The J gene is TRBJ1-4, the V gene TRBV5-4, with a weak D call TRBD1 (5 bases). The length of the CDR3 is 16 residues. Germline assignment: CDR1 SGHNT and CDR2 YYREEE (reference sequence). V lost 3 bases to trimming and J lost 6 bases, with 18 bases between them.

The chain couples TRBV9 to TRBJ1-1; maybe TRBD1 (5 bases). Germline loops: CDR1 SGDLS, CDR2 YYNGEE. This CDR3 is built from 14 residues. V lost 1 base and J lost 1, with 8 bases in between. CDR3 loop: CASSVLGQNTEAFF. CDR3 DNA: TGTGCCAGCAGCGTATTGGGGCAGAACACTGAAGCTTTCTTT.

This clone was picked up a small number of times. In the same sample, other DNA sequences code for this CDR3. CDR3 region: CASSLGPGLKETQYF. CDR3 nucleotides: TGTGCCAGCAGCTTAGGCCCGGGGTTGAAAGAGACCCAGTACTTC. The chain uses TRBV11-2 and TRBJ2-5; TRBD2 is a possible D gene (5 bases). V lost 1 base to trimming and J lost 3 bases, with 12 bases between them. CDR1 SGHAT and CDR2 FQNNGV come from the germline V gene. The length of the CDR3 is 15 residues.